The rows below give T cell receptor beta chains drawn from one sample of a study of human T cells and chemical hapten exposure. TCRdb reprocessed the RACE reads with MiXCR, giving one entry per CDR3 protein. The data contain 84,000 or so distinct CDR3 sequences, 7.5% to 9.5% of them seen just once; the ten biggest clones take up around 2.6%. The sample in question was whole blood, obtained in connection with sensitization to the hapten diphenylcyclopropenone (DPC). The receptors originated from a man between 35 and 55 years old with alopecia areata. Some clones in this sample may be carry-over from other donors' samples. Both conserved end residues are part of each CDR3. A D gene is named only where the DNA matches it firmly. Not every row has a clone size; where given, it reads once, few, many or a size class.

v_call: TRBV2
d_call: NA
j_call: TRBJ1-5
clone_size: NA
cdr3_aa: CASRLPGRGDQPQHF
cdr3_nt: TGTGCCAGCAGACTCCCCGGGAGGGGCGATCAGCCCCAGCATTTT

v_call: TRBV2
d_call: NA
j_call: TRBJ2-3
clone_size: many
cdr3_aa: CASTDYPDTQYF
cdr3_nt: TGTGCCAGCACCGACTACCCAGATACGCAGTATTTT

v_call: TRBV20-1
d_call: NA
j_call: TRBJ1-2
clone_size: many
cdr3_aa: CSARDRERGKAHGYTF
cdr3_nt: TGCAGTGCTAGAGATCGGGAGAGGGGGAAGGCTCATGGCTACACCTTC

v_call: TRBV3-1
d_call: NA
j_call: TRBJ2-6
clone_size: many
cdr3_aa: CASSPTKRGSGANVLTF
cdr3_nt: TGTGCCAGCAGTCCTACGAAGAGGGGCTCTGGGGCCAACGTCCTGACTTTC

v_call: TRBV7-8
d_call: NA
j_call: TRBJ1-1
clone_size: many
cdr3_aa: CASSSYRDRGNTEAFF
cdr3_nt: TGTGCCAGCAGCTCTTATCGGGACCGGGGGAACACTGAAGCTTTCTTT

v_call: TRBV20-1
d_call: NA
j_call: TRBJ2-5
clone_size: NA
cdr3_aa: CSASSLLGGSETQYF
cdr3_nt: TGCAGTGCTAGCAGTCTCCTAGGGGGATCAGAGACCCAGTACTTC

v_call: TRBV27
d_call: TRBD2
j_call: TRBJ2-6
clone_size: few
cdr3_aa: CASSLGLAGLSGANVLTF
cdr3_nt: TGTGCCAGCAGTCTGGGACTAGCGGGACTCTCTGGGGCCAACGTCCTGACTTTC

v_call: TRBV10-1
d_call: NA
j_call: TRBJ1-5
clone_size: many
cdr3_aa: CASSEWGDSNQPQHF
cdr3_nt: TGCGCCAGCAGTGAGTGGGGGGATAGCAATCAGCCCCAGCATTTT

v_call: TRBV9
d_call: TRBD2
j_call: TRBJ2-5
clone_size: NA
cdr3_aa: CASSAGTSVQETQYF
cdr3_nt: TGTGCCAGCAGCGCCGGGACTAGCGTCCAAGAGACCCAGTACTTC

v_call: TRBV18
d_call: TRBD1
j_call: TRBJ1-1
clone_size: many
cdr3_aa: CASSPPTGGNTEAFF
cdr3_nt: TGTGCCAGCTCACCACCGACAGGGGGAAACACTGAAGCTTTCTTT

v_call: TRBV20-1
d_call: TRBD2
j_call: TRBJ2-5
clone_size: many
cdr3_aa: CSAPGLAGGAVIGTQYF
cdr3_nt: TGCAGTGCGCCGGGACTAGCGGGAGGGGCGGTTATTGGGACCCAGTACTTC